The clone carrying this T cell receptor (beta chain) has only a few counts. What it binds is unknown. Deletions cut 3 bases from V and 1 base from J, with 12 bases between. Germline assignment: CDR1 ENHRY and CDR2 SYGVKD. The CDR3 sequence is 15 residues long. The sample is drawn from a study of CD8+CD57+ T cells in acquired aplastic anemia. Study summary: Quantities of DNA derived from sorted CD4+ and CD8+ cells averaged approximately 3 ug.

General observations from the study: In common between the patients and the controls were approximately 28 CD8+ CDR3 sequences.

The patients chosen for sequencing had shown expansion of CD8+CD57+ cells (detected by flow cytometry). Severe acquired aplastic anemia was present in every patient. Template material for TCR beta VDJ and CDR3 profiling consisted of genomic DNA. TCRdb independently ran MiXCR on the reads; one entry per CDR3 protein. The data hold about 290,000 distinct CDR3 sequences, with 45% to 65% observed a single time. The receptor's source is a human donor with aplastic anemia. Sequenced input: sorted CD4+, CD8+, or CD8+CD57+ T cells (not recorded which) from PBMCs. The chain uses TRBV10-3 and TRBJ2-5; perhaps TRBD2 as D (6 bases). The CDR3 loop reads CAISDWLALQETQYF. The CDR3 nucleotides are TGTGCCATCAGTGATTGGCTAGCGCTCCAAGAGACCCAGTACTTC.